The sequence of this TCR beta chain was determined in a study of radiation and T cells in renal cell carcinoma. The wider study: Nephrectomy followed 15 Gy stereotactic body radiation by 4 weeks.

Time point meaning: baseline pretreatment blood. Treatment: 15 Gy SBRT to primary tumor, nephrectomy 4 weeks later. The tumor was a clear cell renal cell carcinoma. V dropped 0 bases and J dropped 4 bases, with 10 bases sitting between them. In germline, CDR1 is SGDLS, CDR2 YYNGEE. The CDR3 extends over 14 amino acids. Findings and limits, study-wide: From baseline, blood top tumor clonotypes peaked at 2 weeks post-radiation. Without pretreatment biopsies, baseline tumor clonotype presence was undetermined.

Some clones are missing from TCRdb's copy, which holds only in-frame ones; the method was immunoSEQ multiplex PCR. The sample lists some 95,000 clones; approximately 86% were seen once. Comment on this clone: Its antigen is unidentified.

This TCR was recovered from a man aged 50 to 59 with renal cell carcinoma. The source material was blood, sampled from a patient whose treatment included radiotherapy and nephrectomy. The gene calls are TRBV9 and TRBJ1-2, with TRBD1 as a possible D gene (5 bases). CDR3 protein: CASSVGDSPYGYTF. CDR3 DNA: TGTGCCAGCAGCGTAGGAGACAGCCCCTATGGCTACACCTTC.